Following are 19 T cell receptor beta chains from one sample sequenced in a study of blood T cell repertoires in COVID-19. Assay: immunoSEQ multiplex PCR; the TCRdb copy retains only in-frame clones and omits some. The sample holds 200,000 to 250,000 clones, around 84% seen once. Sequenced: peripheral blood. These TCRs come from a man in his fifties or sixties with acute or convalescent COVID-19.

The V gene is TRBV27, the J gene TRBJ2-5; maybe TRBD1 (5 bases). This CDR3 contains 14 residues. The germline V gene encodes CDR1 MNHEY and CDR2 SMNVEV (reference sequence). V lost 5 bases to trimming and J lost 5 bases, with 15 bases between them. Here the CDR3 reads CASSAIPGKETQYF. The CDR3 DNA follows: TGTGCCAGCAGTGCGATTCCAGGGAAGGAGACCCAGTACTTC.

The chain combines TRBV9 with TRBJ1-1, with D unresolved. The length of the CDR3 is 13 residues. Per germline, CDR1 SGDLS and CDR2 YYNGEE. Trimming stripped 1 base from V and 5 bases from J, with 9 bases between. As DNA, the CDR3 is TGTGCCAGCAGCGTACAGGTCGAGACTGAAGCTTTCTTT. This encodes CASSVQVETEAFF.

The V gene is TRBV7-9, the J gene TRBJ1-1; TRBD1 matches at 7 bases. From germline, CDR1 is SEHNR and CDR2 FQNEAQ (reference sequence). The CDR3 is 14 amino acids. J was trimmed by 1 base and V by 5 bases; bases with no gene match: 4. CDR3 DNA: TGTGCCAGCAGCCCGGGACAGAAGAACACTGAAGCTTTCTTT. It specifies CASSPGQKNTEAFF.

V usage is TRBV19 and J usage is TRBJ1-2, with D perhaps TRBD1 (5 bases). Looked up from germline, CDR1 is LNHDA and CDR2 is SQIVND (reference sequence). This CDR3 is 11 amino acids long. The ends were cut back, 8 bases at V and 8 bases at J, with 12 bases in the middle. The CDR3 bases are TGTGCCAGTCACTCCGGGGGAGGCTACACCTTC. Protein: CASHSGGGYTF.

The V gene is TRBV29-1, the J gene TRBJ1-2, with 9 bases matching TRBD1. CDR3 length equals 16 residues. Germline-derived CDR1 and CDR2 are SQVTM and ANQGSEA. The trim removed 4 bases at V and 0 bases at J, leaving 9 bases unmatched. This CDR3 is CSVGRQGTGPNYGYTF. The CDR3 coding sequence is TGCAGCGTTGGTAGACAAGGGACAGGGCCTAACTATGGCTACACCTTC.

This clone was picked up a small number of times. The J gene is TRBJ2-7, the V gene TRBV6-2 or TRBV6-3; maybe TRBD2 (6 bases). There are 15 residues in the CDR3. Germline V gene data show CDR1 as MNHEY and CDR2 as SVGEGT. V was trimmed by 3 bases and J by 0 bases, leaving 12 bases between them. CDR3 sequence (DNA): TGTGCCAGCAGTTATCGGGGGTTACGCTCCTACGAGCAGTACTTC. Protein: CASSYRGLRSYEQYF.

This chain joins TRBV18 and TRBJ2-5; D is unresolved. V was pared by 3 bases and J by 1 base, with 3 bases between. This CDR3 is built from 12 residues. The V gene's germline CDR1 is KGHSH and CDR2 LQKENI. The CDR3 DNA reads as TGTGCCAGCTCACCCAGCCAAGAGACCCAGTACTTC. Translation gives CASSPSQETQYF.

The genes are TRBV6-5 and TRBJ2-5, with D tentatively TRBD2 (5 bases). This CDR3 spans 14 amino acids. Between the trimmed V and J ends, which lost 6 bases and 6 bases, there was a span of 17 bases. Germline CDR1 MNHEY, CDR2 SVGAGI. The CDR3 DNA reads TGTGCCAGCAGGACCGTAGACAAGCGGAAGACCCAGTACTTC. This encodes CASRTVDKRKTQYF.

DNA of the CDR3: TGTGCCAGCTCACAATCCGGGGGGGGCACTGAAGCTTTCTTT. Its protein product is CASSQSGGGTEAFF. J is TRBJ1-1 and V is TRBV18; maybe TRBD1 (5 bases). The CDR3 consists of 14 residues. V lost 4 bases to trimming and J lost 4 bases, with 13 bases between them. Germline V gene data show CDR1 as KGHSH and CDR2 as LQKENI.

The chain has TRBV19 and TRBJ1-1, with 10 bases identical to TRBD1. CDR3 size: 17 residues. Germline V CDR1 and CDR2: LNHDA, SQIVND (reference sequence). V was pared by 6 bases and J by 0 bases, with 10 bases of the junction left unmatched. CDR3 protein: CASRGDRGRAMNTEAFF. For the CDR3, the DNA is TGTGCCAGTAGGGGGGACAGGGGTCGAGCCATGAACACTGAAGCTTTCTTT.

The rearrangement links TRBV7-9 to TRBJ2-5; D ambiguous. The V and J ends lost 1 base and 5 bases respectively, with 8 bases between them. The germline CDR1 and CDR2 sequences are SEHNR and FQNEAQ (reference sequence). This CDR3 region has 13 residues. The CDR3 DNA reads TGTGCCAGCAGCTTAGTCGGTACGGAGACCCAGTACTTC. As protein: CASSLVGTETQYF. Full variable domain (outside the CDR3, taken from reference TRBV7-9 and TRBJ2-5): DTGVSQNPRHKITKRGQNVTFRCDPISEHNRLYWYRQTLGQGPEFLTYFQNEAQLEKSRLLSDRFSAERPKGSFSTLEIQRTEQGDSAMYLCASSLVGTETQYFGPGTRLLVL.

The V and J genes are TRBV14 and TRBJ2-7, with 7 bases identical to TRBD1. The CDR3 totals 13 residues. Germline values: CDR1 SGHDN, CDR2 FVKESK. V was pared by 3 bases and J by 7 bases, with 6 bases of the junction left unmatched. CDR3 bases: TGTGCCAGCAGCCAGACCCGACAGGGAGAGCAGTACTTC. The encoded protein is CASSQTRQGEQYF.

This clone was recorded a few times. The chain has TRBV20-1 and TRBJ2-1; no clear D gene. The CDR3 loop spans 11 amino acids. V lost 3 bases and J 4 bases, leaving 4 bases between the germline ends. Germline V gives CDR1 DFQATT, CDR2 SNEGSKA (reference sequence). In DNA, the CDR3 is TGCAGTGCTAGTCAATACAATGAGCAGTTCTTC. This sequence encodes CSASQYNEQFF.

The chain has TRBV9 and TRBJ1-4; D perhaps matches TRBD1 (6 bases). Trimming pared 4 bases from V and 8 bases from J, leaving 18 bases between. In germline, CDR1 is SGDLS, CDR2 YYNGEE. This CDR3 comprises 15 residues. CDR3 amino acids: CASSSPGGAEEKLFF. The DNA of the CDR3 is TGTGCCAGCAGCTCCCCTGGGGGGGCTGAGGAAAAACTGTTTTTT.

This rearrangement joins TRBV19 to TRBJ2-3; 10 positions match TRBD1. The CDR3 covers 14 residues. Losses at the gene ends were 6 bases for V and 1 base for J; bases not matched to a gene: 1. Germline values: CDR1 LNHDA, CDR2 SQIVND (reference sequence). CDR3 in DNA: TGTGCCAGTAGAGGGACAGGGGGCACAGATACGCAGTATTTT. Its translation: CASRGTGGTDTQYF.

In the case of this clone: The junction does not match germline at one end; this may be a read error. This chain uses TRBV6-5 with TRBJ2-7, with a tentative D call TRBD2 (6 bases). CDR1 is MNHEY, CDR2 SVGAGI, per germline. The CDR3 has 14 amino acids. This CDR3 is CASSYRSGGAGLHF. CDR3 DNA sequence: TGTGCCAGCAGTTACCGCTCAGGAGGGGCAGGGCTGCACTTC.

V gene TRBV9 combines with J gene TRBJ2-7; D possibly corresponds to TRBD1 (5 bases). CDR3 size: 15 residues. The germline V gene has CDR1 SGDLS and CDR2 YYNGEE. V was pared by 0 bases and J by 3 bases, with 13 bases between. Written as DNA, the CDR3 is TGTGCCAGCAGCGTAGCTACAGAGACAGTCTACGAGCAGTACTTC. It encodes CASSVATETVYEQYF.

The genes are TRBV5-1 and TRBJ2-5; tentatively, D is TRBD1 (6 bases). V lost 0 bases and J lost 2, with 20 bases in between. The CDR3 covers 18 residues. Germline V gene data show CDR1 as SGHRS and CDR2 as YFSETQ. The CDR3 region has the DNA TGCGCCAGCAGCTTGGGAACTAACTACGGAAGGGGGCAAGAGACCCAGTACTTC. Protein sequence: CASSLGTNYGRGQETQYF.

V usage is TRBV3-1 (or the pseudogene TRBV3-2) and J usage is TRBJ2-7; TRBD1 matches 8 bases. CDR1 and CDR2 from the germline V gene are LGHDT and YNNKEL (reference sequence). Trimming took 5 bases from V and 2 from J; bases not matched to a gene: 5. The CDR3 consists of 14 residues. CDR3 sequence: CASSYRGKTYEQYF. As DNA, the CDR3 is TGTGCCAGCAGCTACAGGGGGAAAACCTACGAGCAGTACTTC.